This T cell receptor (beta chain) was documented in a study of T-cell reconstitution after alpha-beta-depleted transplantation in children. It was with unique molecular identifiers that the TCRbeta library was prepared. Via MiXCR, TCRdb re-called the PCR reads, giving one row per CDR3 protein. The sample has 250,000 to 350,000 distinct CDR3 sequences; almost 10% are singletons. V dropped 3 bases and J dropped 4; count of bases not matched to a gene: 3. CDR3 size: 14 residues. Germline V CDR1 and CDR2: KGHSH, LQKENI. The V and J genes are TRBV18 and TRBJ2-7; 10 positions agree with TRBD2. The sequence was collected from a human donor who donated a stem cell graft to a child with SCID. Here the sequenced sample was PBMCs from the stem cell graft donor, taken from the stem cell graft. The DNA for the CDR3 is TGTGCCAGCTCACCGCTAGCGGGGGAGTACGAGCAGTACTTC. It encodes CASSPLAGEYEQYF.